These 2 T cell receptor beta chains were all obtained from the same sample, sequenced in a study of T cell changes during pregnancy in multiple sclerosis. Profiling relied on immunoSEQ multiplex PCR, and the TCRdb table lists in-frame clones only, not all of them. Here the sample spans approximately 60,000 clones, roughly 90% being singletons. This specimen was peripheral blood, taken in the second trimester of pregnancy. These receptors originate from a female donor in good health, enrolled as a control in a pregnancy study.

V gene TRBV15 combines with J gene TRBJ1-5; 9 nucleotides match TRBD1. V gave up 1 base and J gave up 6 bases; unmatched junction bases: 7. CDR3 length equals 16 residues. Germline CDR1 reads LNHNV; CDR2 reads YYDKDF (reference sequence). The CDR3 nucleotides are TGTGCCACCAGCAGAGTTGGGACAGGGCATACTCAGCCCCAGCATTTT. Translating gives CATSRVGTGHTQPQHF.

In its sample, this clone was seen once. The chain carries TRBV7-9 and TRBJ2-5, with a possible D match to TRBD2 (6 bases). V shed 3 bases and J shed 5 bases, with 10 bases lying between them. The CDR3 is 13 residues long. CDR1 is SEHNR, CDR2 FQNEAQ, per germline (reference sequence). In nucleotides, the CDR3 is TGTGCCAGCAGCTTCTCGGGGGACGAGACCCAGTACTTC. Translating gives CASSFSGDETQYF. Drawing the rest from reference TRBV7-9 and TRBJ2-5, the complete variable domain is DTGVSQNPRHKITKRGQNVTFRCDPISEHNRLYWYRQTLGQGPEFLTYFQNEAQLEKSRLLSDRFSAERPKGSFSTLEIQRTEQGDSAMYLCASSFSGDETQYFGPGTRLLVL.